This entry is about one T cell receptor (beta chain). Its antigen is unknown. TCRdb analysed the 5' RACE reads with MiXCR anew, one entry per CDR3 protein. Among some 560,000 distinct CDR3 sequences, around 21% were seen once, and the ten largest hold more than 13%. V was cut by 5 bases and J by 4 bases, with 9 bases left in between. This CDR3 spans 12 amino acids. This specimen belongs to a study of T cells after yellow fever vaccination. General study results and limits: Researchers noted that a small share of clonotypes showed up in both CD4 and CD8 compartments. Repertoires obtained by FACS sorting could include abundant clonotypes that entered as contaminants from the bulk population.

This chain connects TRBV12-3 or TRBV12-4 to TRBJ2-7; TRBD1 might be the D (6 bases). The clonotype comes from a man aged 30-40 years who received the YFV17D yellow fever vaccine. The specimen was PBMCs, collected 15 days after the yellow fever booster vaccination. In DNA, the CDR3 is TGTGCCAGCAGTCCGGGACATTACGAGCAGTACTTC. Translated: CASSPGHYEQYF.